These T cell receptor beta chains were read from a single sample in a study of chemoradiotherapy in HPV16-positive cancers. Clones were read by immunoSEQ multiplex PCR, and TCRdb kept only the in-frame ones, dropping some. The top ten clones hold 5.5% to 6.5% of a sample with a few thousand clones, about 76% of them seen once. Sequencing used tumor tissue, obtained from a patient who underwent chemoradiotherapy. Source of these receptors: a human donor with HPV-associated anogenital cancer. Both conserved end residues are part of each CDR3. D genes are given only for firm matches. Clone size is given for some rows only: seen once, a few or many times, or a class if the clone is expanded.

V	D	size	J	CDR3	DNA
TRBV29-1	TRBD1	once	TRBJ1-4	CSPRQGTNEKLFF	TGCAGTCCTAGACAGGGAACTAATGAAAAACTGTTTTTT
TRBV18	.	.	TRBJ1-1	CASSLLDDGAFF	TGTGCCAGCTCACTCCTTGATGACGGAGCTTTCTTT
TRBV7-3	.	.	TRBJ2-1	CASSLTGGQGEQFF	TGTGCCAGCAGCTTAACGGGGGGCCAAGGTGAGCAGTTCTTC
TRBV10-3	TRBD1	few	TRBJ2-2	CAISRDSNTGELFF	TGTGCCATCAGTAGGGACAGCAACACCGGGGAGCTGTTTTTT
TRBV19	TRBD1	.	TRBJ1-2	CASSPGTANYGYTF	TGTGCCAGTAGCCCTGGGACAGCTAACTATGGCTACACCTTC
TRBV2	TRBD1	few	TRBJ2-7	CASTGTVSYEQYF	TGTGCCAGTACCGGGACAGTATCCTACGAGCAGTACTTC
TRBV11-2	.	few	TRBJ2-3	CASSLLPDTQYF	TGTGCCAGCAGCTTACTGCCGGATACGCAGTATTTT
TRBV18	TRBD1	.	TRBJ2-7	CASSPRDSYPYEQYF	TGTGCCAGCTCACCAAGGGACAGTTACCCCTACGAGCAGTACTTC
TRBV19	TRBD1	.	TRBJ2-7	CASSFVQGGKREQYF	TGTGCCAGTAGTTTTGTACAGGGGGGAAAACGCGAGCAGTACTTC
TRBV7-6	.	few	TRBJ1-5	CASSLEEGSNQPQHF	TGTGCCAGCAGCTTAGAAGAGGGGTCCAATCAGCCCCAGCATTTT
TRBV6-1	TRBD1	.	TRBJ2-5	CASTIGQGEGETQYF	TGTGCCAGCACGATCGGACAGGGGGAGGGGGAGACCCAGTACTTC
TRBV5-1	.	.	TRBJ2-7	CASSLASDEQYF	TGCGCCAGCAGCTTGGCTTCAGACGAGCAGTACTTC
TRBV7-2	TRBD1	.	TRBJ1-2	CASSARTGGSYTF	TGTGCCAGCAGCGCAAGGACAGGGGGTAGCTACACCTTC
TRBV5-1	.	few	TRBJ1-6	CASSPGAGPSPLHF	TGCGCCAGCAGCCCCGGTGCAGGGCCTTCACCCCTCCACTTT
TRBV6-5	.	.	TRBJ1-2	CASSYSENYGYTF	TGTGCCAGCAGTTACTCGGAGAACTATGGCTACACCTTC
TRBV10-3	TRBD1	.	TRBJ2-7	CAIRDWDRGDTEQYF	TGTGCCATCAGAGATTGGGACAGGGGCGATACCGAGCAGTACTTC
TRBV6-1	TRBD1	.	TRBJ2-7	CASSDSGTDFSYEQYF	TGTGCCAGCAGTGATTCCGGGACAGATTTTTCCTACGAGCAGTACTTC
TRBV7-2	.	.	TRBJ2-1	CASSLNARDWVWFF	TGTGCCAGCAGCTTGAACGCAAGGGACTGGGTCTGGTTCTTC
TRBV18	.	.	TRBJ1-4	CASSPQGEGEKLFF	TGTGCCAGCTCACCCCAGGGCGAGGGTGAAAAACTGTTTTTT
TRBV13	TRBD2	.	TRBJ2-1	CASSTGTSGYNEQFF	TGTGCCAGCAGTACCGGGACTAGCGGCTACAATGAGCAGTTCTTC
TRBV28	.	few	TRBJ2-6	CASTPGSEGGANVLTF	TGTGCCAGCACCCCCGGTAGCGAGGGTGGGGCCAACGTCCTGACTTTC
TRBV6-1	.	.	TRBJ1-5	CASIYRAGQPQHF	TGTGCCAGCATTTACCGGGCCGGTCAGCCCCAGCATTTT
TRBV2	TRBD1	.	TRBJ1-1	CASRDRGFYTEAFF	TGTGCCAGCAGGGACAGGGGTTTTTACACTGAAGCTTTCTTT
TRBV30	.	.	TRBJ1-1	CAWSVPGAGNTEAFF	TGTGCCTGGAGTGTCCCCGGAGCGGGGAACACTGAAGCTTTCTTT
TRBV29-1	TRBD2	few	TRBJ2-5	CSVALRGAVETQYF	TGCAGCGTTGCCCTGCGGGGGGCGGTCGAGACCCAGTACTTC
TRBV5-5	TRBD1	few	TRBJ2-4	CASSQYPGGEGNIQYF	TGTGCCAGCAGCCAGTACCCAGGGGGCGAGGGAAACATTCAGTACTTC
TRBV5-1	TRBD2	.	TRBJ2-3	CASSSQVAGARSTDTQYF	TGCGCCAGCAGCTCCCAGGTAGCGGGAGCTCGGTCCACAGATACGCAGTATTTT
TRBV6-5	.	.	TRBJ1-2	CASSYRELGYGYTF	TGTGCCAGCAGTTACAGGGAGCTTGGCTATGGCTACACCTTC
TRBV5-4	TRBD2	.	TRBJ2-5	CASSSPPGGRETQYF	TGTGCCAGCAGCTCCCCACCGGGGGGGAGGGAGACCCAGTACTTC
TRBV7-6	TRBD1	few	TRBJ2-7	CASSVDRGYYEQYF	TGTGCCAGCAGCGTCGACAGGGGTTACTACGAGCAGTACTTC
TRBV19	.	.	TRBJ2-6	CASSLQAHSGANVLTF	TGTGCCAGTAGTTTACAGGCCCACTCTGGGGCCAACGTCCTGACTTTC
TRBV5-1	.	.	TRBJ1-2	CASSYTDNYGYTF	TGCGCCAGCAGCTATACAGATAACTATGGCTACACCTTC
TRBV15	.	.	TRBJ2-7	CATSRDQVTGEQYF	TGTGCCACCAGCAGAGATCAAGTAACGGGCGAGCAGTACTTC
TRBV7-6	TRBD1	.	TRBJ1-1	CASSLFIAGGENTEAFF	TGTGCCAGCAGCTTATTTATCGCAGGGGGTGAGAACACTGAAGCTTTCTTT
TRBV27	.	few	TRBJ2-1	CASSSQGLSYNEQFF	TGTGCCAGCAGTTCGCAGGGTCTCTCCTACAATGAGCAGTTCTTC
TRBV5-1	.	.	TRBJ2-1	CASSLAGRGLYNEQFF	TGCGCCAGCAGCTTGGCCGGCAGGGGATTATACAATGAGCAGTTCTTC
TRBV28	TRBD2	once	TRBJ2-6	CASSFGTSVSGANVLTF	TGTGCCAGCAGTTTTGGTACTAGCGTTTCTGGGGCCAACGTCCTGACTTTC
TRBV5-1	TRBD2	.	TRBJ2-3	CASSLAGGPDTQYF	TGCGCCAGCAGCTTGGCGGGAGGGCCAGATACGCAGTATTTT
TRBV2	.	.	TRBJ2-7	CASSDWGVTYEQYF	TGTGCCAGCAGTGATTGGGGGGTTACCTACGAGCAGTACTTC
TRBV10-3	TRBD2	.	TRBJ2-2	CAISPTSANTGELFF	TGTGCCATCAGCCCCACTAGCGCGAACACCGGGGAGCTGTTTTTT